The 21 T cell receptor beta chains below all came from one sample that was sequenced in a study of T cell responses to AZD1222 COVID-19 vaccine. TCRdb's table, derived via immunoSEQ multiplex PCR, lists solely in-frame clones and lacks some. The sample contains about 150,000 clones, about 87% of which appear only once. Source: peripheral blood, taken on day 0 of AZD1222 vaccination. The receptors stem from an adult in good health.

The V call is TRBV27, the J call TRBJ2-1, with D possibly TRBD1 on 5 matching bases. V was cut by 7 bases and J by 0 bases, with 22 bases left in between. Germline values: CDR1 MNHEY, CDR2 SMNVEV (reference sequence). The CDR3 runs 18 residues. The CDR3 DNA follows: TGTGCCAGCACCGCTCGGGCAGGGCCCCTTTCCTCCTACAATGAGCAGTTCTTC. Its protein product is CASTARAGPLSSYNEQFF.

In this sample, this clone turned up a few times. The rearrangement links TRBV6-1 to TRBJ2-5; D might be TRBD2 (7 bases). The germline V gene has CDR1 MNHNS and CDR2 SASEGT. The CDR3 has 15 residues. Trimming removed 2 bases at V and 1 base at J, with 11 bases between. CDR3 in amino acids: CASSESGGRQETQYF. For the CDR3, the DNA is TGTGCCAGCAGTGAATCGGGGGGCCGCCAAGAGACCCAGTACTTC.

The CDR3 spells CASSYSPTGELFF. The DNA of the CDR3 is TGTGCCAGCAGCTACTCCCCCACCGGGGAGCTGTTTTTT. The gene calls are TRBV7-2 and TRBJ2-2; no definite D call. The V gene lost 4 bases and the J gene lost 4 bases, with 7 bases spanning the gap. The CDR3 contains 13 residues. Germline CDR1 and CDR2: SGHTA and FQGNSA.

V usage is TRBV5-1 and J usage is TRBJ2-1; D remains ambiguous. V shed 2 bases and J shed 2 bases, with 8 bases lying between them. Germline CDR1 reads SGHRS; CDR2 reads YFSETQ. This CDR3 is 14 amino acids long. CDR3 region: CASSFAGTYNEQFF. The CDR3 DNA follows: TGCGCCAGCAGCTTCGCCGGAACCTACAATGAGCAGTTCTTC.

The J gene is TRBJ1-2, the V gene TRBV7-2, with D possibly TRBD1 on 5 matching bases. Germline V gene sequence: CDR1 SGHTA, CDR2 FQGNSA. The V end was cut by 3 bases, the J end by 4 bases, with 12 bases between. This CDR3 comprises 14 residues. The CDR3 DNA reads TGTGCCAGCAGCTTGGGGGTCGCGGCCTATGGCTACACCTTC. This gives the protein CASSLGVAAYGYTF. Looking up the rest from reference TRBV7-2 and TRBJ1-2 gives the full variable domain: GAGVSQSPSNKVTEKGKDVELRCDPISGHTALYWYRQSLGQGLEFLIYFQGNSAPDKSGLPSDRFSAERTGGSVSTLTIQRTQQEDSAVYLCASSLGVAAYGYTFGSGTRLTVV.

The chain recombines TRBV27 with TRBJ1-2; D possibly corresponds to TRBD1 (5 bases). The V end was cut by 5 bases, the J end by 4 bases, with 14 bases between. Germline V gene sequence: CDR1 MNHEY, CDR2 SMNVEV (reference sequence). The length of the CDR3 is 14 residues. CDR3 DNA sequence: TGTGCCAGCAGTAGGGGCCTTAGCTTCTATGGCTACACCTTC. It is translated as CASSRGLSFYGYTF.

The J gene is TRBJ2-1, the V gene TRBV18; 8 bases are shared with TRBD2. Germline CDR1 is KGHSH and CDR2 is LQKENI. The trim removed 3 bases at V and 5 bases at J, leaving 12 bases unmatched. The CDR3 runs to 17 residues. The DNA of the CDR3 is TGTGCCAGCTCACCCCGGCTCGGGGAGCGGGGGAACAATGAGCAGTTCTTC. Its translation is CASSPRLGERGNNEQFF.

This clone was detected a few times. The chain links TRBV6-6 to TRBJ1-6; D gene unclear. In germline, CDR1 is MNHNY, CDR2 SVGAGI (reference sequence). This CDR3 is built from 14 residues. V lost 4 bases, J lost 6 bases, and 10 bases lay in between. The CDR3 is CASSSTASNSPLHF. DNA of the CDR3: TGTGCCAGCAGTTCCACGGCGTCTAATTCACCCCTCCACTTT.

The gene calls are TRBV18 and TRBJ2-2; TRBD2 is a possible D gene (5 bases). Germline V gene data show CDR1 as KGHSH and CDR2 as LQKENI. The V and J ends lost 1 base and 5 bases respectively, with 11 bases between them. The CDR3 is 15 amino acids. The DNA of the CDR3 is TGTGCCAGCTCACCACTCGTGACGGGAACCGGGGAGCTGTTTTTT. Its translation: CASSPLVTGTGELFF.

The CDR3 loop reads CSVEGGGDTQYF. The CDR3 DNA follows: TGCAGCGTTGAAGGAGGGGGAGATACGCAGTATTTT. The chain joins TRBV29-1 to TRBJ2-3; a possible D gene is TRBD1 (6 bases). Trimming shortened V by 1 base and J by 5 bases, and 7 bases separated the two germline ends. The CDR3 totals 12 residues. Germline V lookup: CDR1 SQVTM, CDR2 ANQGSEA.

CDR3 residues: CASSQGPGDQPQHF. The DNA for the CDR3 is TGTGCCAGCAGTCAGGGACCCGGGGATCAGCCCCAGCATTTT. The chain has TRBV6-5 and TRBJ1-5, with D maybe TRBD1 (5 bases). The CDR3 has 14 amino acids. V lost 5 bases, J lost 5 bases, and 13 bases lay in between. Germline lookup yields CDR1 MNHEY and CDR2 SVGAGI.

This clone was observed a few times. V usage is TRBV4-3 and J usage is TRBJ2-2, with D unclear. With 0 bases removed from V and 7 bases from J, the gap between germline ends came to 9 bases. The germline V gene encodes CDR1 LGHNA and CDR2 YSLEER. CDR3 length: 14 amino acids. CDR3 loop: CASSQDPASGELFF. In DNA, the CDR3 is TGCGCCAGCAGCCAAGATCCGGCTAGCGGGGAGCTGTTTTTT.

This sequence joins TRBV4-3 and TRBJ2-2; no definite D call. Germline V gene data show CDR1 as LGHNA and CDR2 as YSLEER. The CDR3 is 17 residues long. V dropped 4 bases and J dropped 6 bases, with 21 bases sitting between them. DNA for the CDR3: TGCGCCAGCAGCCCGAAATATTTTGCCGGTAGGTCCGGGGAGCTGTTTTTT. Residues: CASSPKYFAGRSGELFF.

This chain joins TRBV14 and TRBJ2-4, with TRBD1 matching 7 bases. V lost 1 base and J lost 2; bases outside the gene matches: 5. Looked up from germline, CDR1 is SGHDN and CDR2 is FVKESK. There are 16 residues in the CDR3. CDR3 in amino acids: CASSQGEGGSKNIQYF. For the CDR3, the DNA is TGTGCCAGCAGCCAAGGGGAAGGGGGCTCCAAAAACATTCAGTACTTC.

The chain joins TRBV6-5 to TRBJ2-1; 10 bases match TRBD2. Germline trimming cut 4 bases from V and 0 bases from J; bases unmatched to any gene: 0. Germline values: CDR1 MNHEY, CDR2 SVGAGI. CDR3 length: 15 amino acids. Here the CDR3 reads CASSSSGGSYNEQFF. For the CDR3, the DNA is TGTGCCAGCAGTTCTAGCGGGGGCTCCTACAATGAGCAGTTCTTC.

The rearrangement uses TRBV3-1 (or the pseudogene TRBV3-2) and TRBJ1-1; 8 bases line up with TRBD1. The CDR3 has 13 residues. The germline V gene has CDR1 LGHDT and CDR2 YNNKEL (reference sequence). The V segment lost 3 bases and the J segment 4 bases; nucleotides outside the gene matches: 1. The CDR3 DNA follows: TGTGCCAGCAGCCACCAGGGGGCCACTGAAGCTTTCTTT. It translates to CASSHQGATEAFF.

The chain couples TRBV10-3 to TRBJ2-2; 12 bases agree with TRBD2. Germline CDR1 is ENHRY and CDR2 is SYGVKD. V trimming: 7 bases; J trimming: 4 bases; junction bases outside the gene matches: 10. This CDR3 has 17 amino acids. The CDR3 DNA reads TGTGCCATCAATCGACTAGCGGGGGAAAGGGGCACCGGGGAGCTGTTTTTT. Translation: CAINRLAGERGTGELFF.

The CDR3 protein is CASSVTGTANTEAFF. In DNA, the CDR3 is TGTGCCAGCAGTGTAACCGGGACAGCGAACACTGAAGCTTTCTTT. This rearrangement joins TRBV28 to TRBJ1-1; 7 positions agree with TRBD1. Germline assignment: CDR1 MDHEN and CDR2 SYDVKM. The ends lost 5 bases at V and 1 base at J; junction bases unmatched: 7. This CDR3 comprises 15 residues.

DNA of the CDR3: TGCGCCAGCAGCTTGGGCCCTTCCGGGGCAGGAAACACCATATATTTT. Its protein is CASSLGPSGAGNTIYF. The rearrangement uses TRBV5-1 and TRBJ1-3; TRBD1 is a possible D gene (5 bases). Per germline, CDR1 SGHRS and CDR2 YFSETQ. CDR3 size: 16 residues. Trimming removed 0 bases from V and 4 bases from J, with 14 bases in between.

This clone was counted at least ten times. This chain links TRBV2 with TRBJ1-3; D is unresolved. The CDR3 is 15 residues long. V lost 6 bases to trimming and J lost 0 bases, with 12 bases between them. Looked up from germline, CDR1 is SNHLY and CDR2 is FYNNEI. The CDR3: CASRAGVFSGNTIYF. The CDR3 nucleotides read TGTGCCAGCAGAGCCGGGGTGTTCTCTGGAAACACCATATATTTT.

The CDR3 sequence: CASSPPTRGGHGYTF. For the CDR3, the DNA is TGTGCCAGCTCACCACCGACCAGGGGGGGACATGGCTACACCTTC. V gene TRBV18 combines with J gene TRBJ1-2; 7 bases fit TRBD1. J was trimmed by 6 bases and V by 0 bases; bases with no gene match: 7. The CDR3 spans 15 residues. Germline lookup yields CDR1 KGHSH and CDR2 LQKENI.